These 3 T cell receptor beta chains originate from one sample sequenced in a study of tumor and adjacent non-tumor tissue in lung cancer. No cell sorting was done before RNA was extracted from the tissue. This non-tumor lung sample came from over 3 cm beyond the tumor edge. The library came from three nested PCR rounds adapted from ARM-PCR protocols. TCRdb passed the multiplex PCR reads through MiXCR, listing each CDR3 protein once. The repertoire includes 47,000 or so distinct CDR3 sequences, around 64% of them detected once, and 30% sits in the top ten. The sample was distant non-tumor lung tissue. The receptor source for this set is a woman in her 70s with non-small cell lung cancer.

This chain joins TRBV28 and TRBJ2-3; 16 bases align to TRBD2. V shed 10 bases and J 4 bases; nucleotides not matched to a gene: 8. In germline, CDR1 is MDHEN, CDR2 SYDVKM. The CDR3 length is 16 residues. The CDR3 sequence is CAIGTSGRALADTQYF. The CDR3 DNA sequence: TGTGCCATCGGGACTAGCGGGAGGGCCCTAGCAGATACGCAGTATTTT. The whole variable domain, filled in from reference TRBV28 and TRBJ2-3, reads DVKVTQSSRYLVKRTGEKVFLECVQDMDHENMFWYRQDPGLGLRLIYFSYDVKMKEKGDIPEGYSVSREKKERFSLILESASTNQTSMYLCAIGTSGRALADTQYFGPGTRLTVL.

This clonotype showed up just a few times. The chain has TRBV5-6 and TRBJ2-3, with 8 bases that match TRBD2. V lost 7 bases and J lost 2; bases outside the gene matches: 12. This CDR3 contains 16 residues. Germline assignment: CDR1 SGHDT and CDR2 YYEEEE. The CDR3 sequence: CASGITLAGYTDTQYF. CDR3 in DNA: TGTGCCAGCGGCATAACATTAGCGGGATACACAGATACGCAGTATTTT.

Ten or more counts support this clonotype. This sequence joins TRBV13 and TRBJ2-2; no reliable D call. Germline V gene lookup returns CDR1 PRHDT and CDR2 FYEKMQ (reference sequence). Trimming took 5 bases from V and 6 from J, leaving 7 bases between them. This CDR3 region has 12 residues. The CDR3 DNA sequence: TGTGCCAGCAGCCCGCAGTCCGGGGAGCTGTTTTTT. Translating gives CASSPQSGELFF.